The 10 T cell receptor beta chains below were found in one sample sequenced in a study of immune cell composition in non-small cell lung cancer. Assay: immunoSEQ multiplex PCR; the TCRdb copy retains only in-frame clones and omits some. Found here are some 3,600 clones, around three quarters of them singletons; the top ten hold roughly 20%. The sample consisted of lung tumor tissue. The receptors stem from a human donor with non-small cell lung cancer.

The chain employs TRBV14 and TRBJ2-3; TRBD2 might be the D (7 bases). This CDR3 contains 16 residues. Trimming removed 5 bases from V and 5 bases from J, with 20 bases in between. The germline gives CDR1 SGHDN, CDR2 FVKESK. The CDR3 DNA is TGTGCCAGCAGCGTCTTGGGGGGGGGCGTGAAAGATACGCAGTATTTT. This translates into CASSVLGGGVKDTQYF.

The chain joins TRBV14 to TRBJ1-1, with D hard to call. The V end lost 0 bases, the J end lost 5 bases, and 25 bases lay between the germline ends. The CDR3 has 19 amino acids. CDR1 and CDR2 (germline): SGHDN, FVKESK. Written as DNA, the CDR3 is TGTGCCAGCAGCCAAGATGACGCGAGACTTACACACTCGGGGACTGAAGCTTTCTTT. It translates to CASSQDDARLTHSGTEAFF.

The CDR3 DNA reads as TGTGCCAGCAGCGTGGGACTAGTGGAGACCCAGTACTTC. It yields the protein CASSVGLVETQYF. This chain uses TRBV7-2 with TRBJ2-5; 8 nucleotides agree with TRBD2. The CDR3 loop spans 13 amino acids. J was trimmed by 5 bases and V by 5 bases; bases with no gene match: 4. From germline, CDR1 is SGHTA and CDR2 FQGNSA. Combining the CDR3 with reference TRBV7-2 and TRBJ2-5 gives the whole variable domain GAGVSQSPSNKVTEKGKDVELRCDPISGHTALYWYRQSLGQGLEFLIYFQGNSAPDKSGLPSDRFSAERTGGSVSTLTIQRTQQEDSAVYLCASSVGLVETQYFGPGTRLLVL.

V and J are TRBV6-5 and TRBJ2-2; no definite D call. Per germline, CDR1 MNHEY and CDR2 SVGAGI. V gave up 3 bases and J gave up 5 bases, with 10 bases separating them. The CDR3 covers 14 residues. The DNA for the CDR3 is TGTGCCAGCAGTTATGATTCCGGTACCGGGGAGCTGTTTTTT. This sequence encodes CASSYDSGTGELFF.

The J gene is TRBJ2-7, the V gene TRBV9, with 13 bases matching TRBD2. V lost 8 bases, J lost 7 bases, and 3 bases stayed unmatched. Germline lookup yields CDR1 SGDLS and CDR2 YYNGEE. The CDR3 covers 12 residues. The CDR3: CASSLAGGEQYF. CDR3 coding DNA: TGTGCCAGTTCACTAGCGGGAGGGGAGCAGTACTTC. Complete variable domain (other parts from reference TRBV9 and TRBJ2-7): DSGVTQTPKHLITATGQRVTLRCSPRSGDLSVYWYQQSLDQGLQFLIQYYNGEERAKGNILERFSAQQFPDLHSELNLSSLELGDSALYFCASSLAGGEQYFGPGTRLTVT.

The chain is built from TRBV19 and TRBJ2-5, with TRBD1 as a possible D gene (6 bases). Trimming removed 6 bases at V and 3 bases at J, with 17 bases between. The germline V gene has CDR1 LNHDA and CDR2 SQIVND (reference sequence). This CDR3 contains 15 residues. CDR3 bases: TGTGCCAGTAGCACGCCAGGGGCCATTAAAGAGACCCAGTACTTC. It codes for CASSTPGAIKETQYF.

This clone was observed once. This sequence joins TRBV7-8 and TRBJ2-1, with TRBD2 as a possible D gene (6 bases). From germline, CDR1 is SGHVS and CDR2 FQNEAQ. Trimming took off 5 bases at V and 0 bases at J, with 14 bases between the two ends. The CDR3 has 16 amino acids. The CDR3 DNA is TGTGCCAGCAGCCCCCTAGCGCGTAACTCCTACAATGAGCAGTTCTTC. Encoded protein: CASSPLARNSYNEQFF. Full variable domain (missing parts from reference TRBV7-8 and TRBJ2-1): GAGVSQSPRYKVAKRGQDVALRCDPISGHVSLFWYQQALGQGPEFLTYFQNEAQLDKSGLPSDRFFAERPEGSVSTLKIQRTQQEDSAVYLCASSPLARNSYNEQFFGPGTRLTVL.

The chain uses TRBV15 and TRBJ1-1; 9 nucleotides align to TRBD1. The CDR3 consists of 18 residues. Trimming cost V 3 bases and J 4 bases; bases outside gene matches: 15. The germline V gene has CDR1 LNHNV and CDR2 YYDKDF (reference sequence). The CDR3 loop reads CATSSNRDRAFLGTEAFF. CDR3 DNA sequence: TGTGCCACCAGCAGTAACCGGGACAGGGCCTTTCTTGGCACTGAAGCTTTCTTT.

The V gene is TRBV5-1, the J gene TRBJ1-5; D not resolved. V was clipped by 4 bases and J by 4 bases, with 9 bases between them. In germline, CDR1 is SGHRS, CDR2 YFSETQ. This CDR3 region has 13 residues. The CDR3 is CASSEDPNQPQHF. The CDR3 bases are TGCGCCAGCAGCGAAGACCCGAATCAGCCCCAGCATTTT.

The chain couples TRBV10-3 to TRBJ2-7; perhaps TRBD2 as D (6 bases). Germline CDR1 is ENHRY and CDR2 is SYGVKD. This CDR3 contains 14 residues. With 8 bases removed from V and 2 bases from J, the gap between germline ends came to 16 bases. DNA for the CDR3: TGTGCCATCGGAGGGACCCAGGAGCCCTACGAGCAGTACTTC. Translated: CAIGGTQEPYEQYF.